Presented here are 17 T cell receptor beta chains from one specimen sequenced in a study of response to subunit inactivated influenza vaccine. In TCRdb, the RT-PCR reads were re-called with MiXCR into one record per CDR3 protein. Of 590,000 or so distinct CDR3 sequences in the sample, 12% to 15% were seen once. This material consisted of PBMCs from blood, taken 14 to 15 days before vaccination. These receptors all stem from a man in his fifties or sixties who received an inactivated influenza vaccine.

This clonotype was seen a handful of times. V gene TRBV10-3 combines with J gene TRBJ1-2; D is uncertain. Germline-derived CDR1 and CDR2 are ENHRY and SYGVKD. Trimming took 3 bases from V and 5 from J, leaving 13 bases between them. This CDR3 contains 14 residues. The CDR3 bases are TGTGCCATCAGTGATGCAAGAACGATTTATGGCTACACCTTC. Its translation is CAISDARTIYGYTF.

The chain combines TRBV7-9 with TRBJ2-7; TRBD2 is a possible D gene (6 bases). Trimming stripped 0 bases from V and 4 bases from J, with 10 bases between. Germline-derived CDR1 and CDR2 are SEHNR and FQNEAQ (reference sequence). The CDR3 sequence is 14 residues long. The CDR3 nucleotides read TGTGCCAGCAGCTTAGCGCTCGGGGGATACGAGCAGTACTTC. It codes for CASSLALGGYEQYF.

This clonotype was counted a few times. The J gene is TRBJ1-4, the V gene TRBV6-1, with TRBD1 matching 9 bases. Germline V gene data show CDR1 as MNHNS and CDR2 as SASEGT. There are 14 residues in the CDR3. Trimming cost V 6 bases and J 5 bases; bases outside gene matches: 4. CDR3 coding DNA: TGTGCCAGCAGGCAAACAGGGGGCAATGAAAAACTGTTTTTT. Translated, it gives CASRQTGGNEKLFF.

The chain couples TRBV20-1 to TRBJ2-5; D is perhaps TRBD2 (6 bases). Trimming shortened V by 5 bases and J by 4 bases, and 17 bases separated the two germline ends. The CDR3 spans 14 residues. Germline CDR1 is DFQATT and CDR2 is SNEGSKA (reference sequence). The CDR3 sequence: CSARRALGGETQYF. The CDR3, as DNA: TGCAGTGCTCGGCGGGCTCTGGGGGGAGAGACCCAGTACTTC.

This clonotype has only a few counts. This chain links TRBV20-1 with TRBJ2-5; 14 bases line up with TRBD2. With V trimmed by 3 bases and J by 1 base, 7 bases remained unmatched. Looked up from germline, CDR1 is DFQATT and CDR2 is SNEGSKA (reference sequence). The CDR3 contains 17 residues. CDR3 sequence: CSARGAGLAGGQETQYF. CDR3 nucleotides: TGCAGTGCTAGGGGAGCCGGACTAGCGGGGGGCCAAGAGACCCAGTACTTC.

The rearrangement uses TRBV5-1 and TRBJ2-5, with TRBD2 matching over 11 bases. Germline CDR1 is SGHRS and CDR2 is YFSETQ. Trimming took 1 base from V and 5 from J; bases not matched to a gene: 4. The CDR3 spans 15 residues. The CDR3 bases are TGCGCCAGCAGCTTGCTAACTAGCGGGAGTGAGACCCAGTACTTC. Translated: CASSLLTSGSETQYF. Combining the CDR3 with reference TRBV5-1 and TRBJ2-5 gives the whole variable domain KAGVTQTPRYLIKTRGQQVTLSCSPISGHRSVSWYQQTPGQGLQFLFEYFSETQRNKGNFPGRFSGRQFSNSRSEMNVSTLELGDSALYLCASSLLTSGSETQYFGPGTRLLVL.

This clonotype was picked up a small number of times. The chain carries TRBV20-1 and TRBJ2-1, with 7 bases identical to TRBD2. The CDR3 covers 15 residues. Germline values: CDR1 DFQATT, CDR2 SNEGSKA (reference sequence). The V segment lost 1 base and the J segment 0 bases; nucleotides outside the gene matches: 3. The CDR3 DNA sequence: TGCAGTGCTAGAGGAGGCGGGAGCTCCTACAATGAGCAGTTCTTC. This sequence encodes CSARGGGSSYNEQFF.

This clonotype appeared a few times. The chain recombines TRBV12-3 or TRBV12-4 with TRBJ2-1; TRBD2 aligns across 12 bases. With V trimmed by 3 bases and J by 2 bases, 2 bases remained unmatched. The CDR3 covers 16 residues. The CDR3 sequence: CASSFASGGAYNEQFF. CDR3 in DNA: TGTGCCAGCAGTTTTGCTAGCGGGGGGGCCTACAATGAGCAGTTCTTC.

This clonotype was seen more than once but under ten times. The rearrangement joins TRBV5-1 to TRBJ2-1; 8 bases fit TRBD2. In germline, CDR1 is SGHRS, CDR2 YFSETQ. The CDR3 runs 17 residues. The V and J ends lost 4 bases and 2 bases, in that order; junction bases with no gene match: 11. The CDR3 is CASSPGLAGNAYNEQFF. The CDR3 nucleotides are TGCGCCAGCAGCCCGGGGTTAGCGGGAAATGCCTACAATGAGCAGTTCTTC. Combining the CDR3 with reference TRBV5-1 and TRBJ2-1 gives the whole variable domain KAGVTQTPRYLIKTRGQQVTLSCSPISGHRSVSWYQQTPGQGLQFLFEYFSETQRNKGNFPGRFSGRQFSNSRSEMNVSTLELGDSALYLCASSPGLAGNAYNEQFFGPGTRLTVL.

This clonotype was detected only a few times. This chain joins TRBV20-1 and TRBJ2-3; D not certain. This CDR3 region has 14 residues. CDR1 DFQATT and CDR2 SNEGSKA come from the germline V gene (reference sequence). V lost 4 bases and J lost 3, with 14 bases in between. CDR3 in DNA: TGCAGTGCTACATCGACCCCACTGACAGATACGCAGTATTTT. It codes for CSATSTPLTDTQYF.

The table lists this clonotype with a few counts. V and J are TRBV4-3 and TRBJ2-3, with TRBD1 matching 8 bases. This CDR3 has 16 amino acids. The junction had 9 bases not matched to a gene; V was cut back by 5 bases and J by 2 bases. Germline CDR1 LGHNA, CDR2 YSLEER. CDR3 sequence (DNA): TGCGCCAGCAGCTCTAGGGCAGGGGGCAACACAGATACGCAGTATTTT. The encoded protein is CASSSRAGGNTDTQYF.

DNA of the CDR3: TGTGCCAGCAGTATCACTAGCGGGAGGGCTGCCGGGGAGCTGTTTTTT. Amino acids: CASSITSGRAAGELFF. The V and J genes are TRBV12-3 or TRBV12-4 and TRBJ2-2, with TRBD2 matching over 13 bases. The CDR3 contains 16 residues. The ends lost 5 bases at V and 6 bases at J; junction bases unmatched: 6.

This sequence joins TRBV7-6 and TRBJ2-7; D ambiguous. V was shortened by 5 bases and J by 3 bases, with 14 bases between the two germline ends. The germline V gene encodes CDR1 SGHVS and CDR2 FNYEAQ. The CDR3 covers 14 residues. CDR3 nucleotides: TGTGCCAGCAGCCCCGGATCCAGCCTCTACGAGCAGTACTTC. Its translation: CASSPGSSLYEQYF.

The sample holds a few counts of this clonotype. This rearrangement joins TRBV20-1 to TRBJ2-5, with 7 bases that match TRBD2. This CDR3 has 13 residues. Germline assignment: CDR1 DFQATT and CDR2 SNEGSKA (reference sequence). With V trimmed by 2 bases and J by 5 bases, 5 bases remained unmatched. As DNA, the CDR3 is TGCAGTGCTAGATTCTTAGCGGGCGAGACCCAGTACTTC. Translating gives CSARFLAGETQYF.

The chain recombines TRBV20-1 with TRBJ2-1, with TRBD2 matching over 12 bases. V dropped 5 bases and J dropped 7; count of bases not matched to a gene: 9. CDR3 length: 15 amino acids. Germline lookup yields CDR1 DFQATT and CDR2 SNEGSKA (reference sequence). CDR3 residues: CSAPRTSGAINEQFF. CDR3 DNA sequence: TGCAGTGCTCCCCGGACTAGCGGGGCGATAAATGAGCAGTTCTTC.

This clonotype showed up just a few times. CDR3 protein: CASSLYPGGSSYEQYF. In DNA form, the CDR3 reads TGTGCCAGCAGTTTATATCCAGGGGGCAGTTCCTACGAGCAGTACTTC. V gene TRBV28 combines with J gene TRBJ2-7; 8 nucleotides agree with TRBD1. CDR1 is MDHEN and CDR2 is SYDVKM in the germline V gene. This CDR3 contains 16 residues. Trimming cost V 1 base and J 1 base; bases outside gene matches: 6.

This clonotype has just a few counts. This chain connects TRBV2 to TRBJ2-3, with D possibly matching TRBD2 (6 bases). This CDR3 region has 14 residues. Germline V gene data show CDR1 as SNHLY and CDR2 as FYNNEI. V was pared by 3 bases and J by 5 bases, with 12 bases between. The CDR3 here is CASSEGFGGDTQYF. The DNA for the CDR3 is TGTGCCAGCAGTGAGGGTTTCGGGGGAGATACGCAGTATTTT. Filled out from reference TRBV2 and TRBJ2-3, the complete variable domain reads EPEVTQTPSHQVTQMGQEVILRCVPISNHLYFYWYRQILGQKVEFLVSFYNNEISEKSEIFDDQFSVERPDGSNFTLKIRSTKLEDSAMYFCASSEGFGGDTQYFGPGTRLTVL.